The 31 T cell receptor beta chains presented below share a single source sample, sequenced in a study of cytomegalovirus exposure and HLA in healthy donors (dated by TCRdb to the late 2010s). Library preparation used the immunoSEQ multiplex PCR assay. For the multiplex PCR, a mixture combining 60 forward primers for TCR Vbeta segments and 13 reverse primers for TCR Jbeta segments was used. What TCRdb holds here is the immuneACCESS table cut down to in-frame rearrangements. Part of the clones is not present; checked against another copy, under half of the missing clones reflect an unresolved V gene, and the others are unexplained. This sample comprises under 200,000 clones, roughly four fifths of them detected only once. 7% to 9% of the sample is in the top ten clones. Sequencing used PBMCs. These receptor sequences come from a male donor in good health and CMV-seropositive.

V gene TRBV11-3 combines with J gene TRBJ1-1; D remains unclear. The CDR3 runs to 13 residues. V gave up 1 base and J gave up 5 bases, with 8 bases separating them. CDR1 is SGHNT, CDR2 YENEEA, per germline. The CDR3 bases are TGTGCCAGCAGCTTAGGTGCTCAGACTGAAGCTTTCTTT. Translation gives CASSLGAQTEAFF.

The chain couples TRBV4-1 to TRBJ1-2; 10 bases match TRBD1. CDR1 is MGHRA, CDR2 YSYEKL, per germline. This CDR3 is 15 amino acids long. With V trimmed by 0 bases and J by 2 bases, 0 bases remained unmatched. CDR3 sequence (DNA): TGCGCCAGCAGCCAAGAGGGACAGGGGAACTATGGCTACACCTTC. As protein: CASSQEGQGNYGYTF.

The chain combines TRBV27 with TRBJ2-5; D is unresolved. The germline V and J ends were trimmed by 1 base and 2 bases, with 14 bases remaining between them. The CDR3 extends over 16 amino acids. CDR1 is MNHEY, CDR2 SMNVEV, per germline (reference sequence). CDR3: CASSLLPGVVQETQYF. CDR3 nucleotide sequence: TGTGCCAGCAGTTTATTGCCCGGAGTGGTACAAGAGACCCAGTACTTC.

This chain uses TRBV7-9 with TRBJ2-7; 11 nucleotides line up with TRBD1. The germline V gene encodes CDR1 SEHNR and CDR2 FQNEAQ (reference sequence). This CDR3 spans 14 amino acids. J lost 6 bases, V lost 4 bases, and 5 bases had no gene match. The CDR3 coding sequence is TGTGCCAGCAGCTCCGGACAGGGGGCTGTCGAGCAGTACTTC. Amino acids: CASSSGQGAVEQYF.

The genes are TRBV15 and TRBJ1-1; 8 bases agree with TRBD1. Trimming cost V 3 bases and J 5 bases; bases outside gene matches: 8. The CDR3 has 15 residues. Germline V gives CDR1 LNHNV, CDR2 YYDKDF (reference sequence). The CDR3 region has the DNA TGTGCCACCAGCAGTGATCCAGGGGGCTGGACTGAAGCTTTCTTT. It encodes CATSSDPGGWTEAFF.

This clone has a single count. This chain joins TRBV6-1 and TRBJ1-5, with 10 bases that match TRBD1. CDR1 MNHNS and CDR2 SASEGT come from the germline V gene. The V and J ends lost 11 bases and 1 base, in that order; junction bases with no gene match: 8. This CDR3 is 15 amino acids long. CDR3 in DNA: TGTGCCGGGCCGGGACAGGGGTTGAGCAATCAGCCCCAGCATTTT. It codes for CAGPGQGLSNQPQHF.

This sequence joins TRBV11-2 and TRBJ2-1; maybe TRBD1 (5 bases). The V gene's germline CDR1 is SGHAT and CDR2 FQNNGV. The CDR3 loop spans 18 amino acids. Deletions cut 9 bases from V and 0 bases from J, with 24 bases between. The CDR3 loop reads CARADSSVFSSSYNEQFF. The CDR3 DNA sequence: TGTGCCAGGGCAGACAGTTCCGTTTTTTCGAGCTCCTACAATGAGCAGTTCTTC.

The chain carries TRBV28 and TRBJ2-1, with no clear D. V was trimmed by 8 bases and J by 2 bases, leaving 10 bases between them. CDR3 length: 13 residues. Germline assignment: CDR1 MDHEN and CDR2 SYDVKM. The CDR3 loop is CASGPVTYNEQFF. CDR3 DNA: TGTGCCAGCGGGCCAGTCACCTACAATGAGCAGTTCTTC.

The V call is TRBV10-3, the J call TRBJ2-7, with a weak D call TRBD1 (7 bases). V lost 4 bases and J lost 1, with 11 bases in between. Germline CDR1 is ENHRY and CDR2 is SYGVKD. The CDR3 extends over 14 amino acids. The DNA of the CDR3 is TGTGCCATCAGTGCTCAGGGGGGATCCTACGAGCAGTACTTC. Translating it yields CAISAQGGSYEQYF.

V is TRBV27 and J is TRBJ2-1, with 8 bases identical to TRBD1. Germline assignment: CDR1 MNHEY and CDR2 SMNVEV (reference sequence). V lost 5 bases, J lost 13 bases, and 7 bases stayed unmatched. The CDR3 has 12 amino acids. The DNA of the CDR3 is TGTGCCAGCAGTGTAACCGGGACAGGACAGTTCTTC. Its translation is CASSVTGTGQFF.

The V gene is TRBV14, the J gene TRBJ1-3; no clear D gene. Germline V gives CDR1 SGHDN, CDR2 FVKESK. This CDR3 has 15 amino acids. V was trimmed by 0 bases and J by 0 bases, leaving 6 bases between them. The CDR3 nucleotides read TGTGCCAGCAGCCAAGACTCCAGCTCTGGAAACACCATATATTTT. Protein product: CASSQDSSSGNTIYF. The full variable domain, rest sourced from reference TRBV14 and TRBJ1-3, is EAGVTQFPSHSVIEKGQTVTLRCDPISGHDNLYWYRRVMGKEIKFLLHFVKESKQDESGMPNNRFLAERTGGTYSTLKVQPAELEDSGVYFCASSQDSSSGNTIYFGEGSWLTVV.

This clone was recorded once. For the CDR3, the DNA is TGTGCCATCAGTGGACGGACAGGGAATGAGCAGTTCTTC. This encodes CAISGRTGNEQFF. The gene calls are TRBV10-3 and TRBJ2-1; 8 bases align to TRBD1. The germline CDR1 and CDR2 sequences are ENHRY and SYGVKD. The CDR3 runs to 13 residues. The junction had 3 bases not matched to a gene; V was cut back by 4 bases and J by 7 bases.

The V and J genes are TRBV28 and TRBJ2-1; tentative D call: TRBD2 (6 bases). CDR1 MDHEN and CDR2 SYDVKM come from the germline V gene. V lost 9 bases and J lost 4, with 13 bases in between. CDR3 size: 13 residues. CDR3 amino acids: CASREPLYNEQFF. The CDR3, as DNA: TGTGCCAGTCGGGAGCCCCTTTACAATGAGCAGTTCTTC. Full variable domain (rest looked up from reference TRBV28 and TRBJ2-1): DVKVTQSSRYLVKRTGEKVFLECVQDMDHENMFWYRQDPGLGLRLIYFSYDVKMKEKGDIPEGYSVSREKKERFSLILESASTNQTSMYLCASREPLYNEQFFGPGTRLTVL.

The chain recombines TRBV6-4 with TRBJ2-3, with 11 bases that match TRBD1. CDR1 and CDR2 (germline): MRHNA, SNTAGT. CDR3 size: 13 residues. V trimming: 7 bases; J trimming: 7 bases; junction bases outside the gene matches: 4. Written as DNA, the CDR3 is TGTGCCAGCAACGGACAGGGGGCACATACGCAGTATTTT. It translates to CASNGQGAHTQYF.

The chain couples TRBV2 to TRBJ2-2, with 7 nucleotides matching TRBD1. V trimming: 7 bases; J trimming: 0 bases; junction bases outside the gene matches: 5. CDR1 and CDR2 (germline): SNHLY, FYNNEI. The CDR3 extends over 15 amino acids. As DNA, the CDR3 is TGTGCCAGCAAAAGGGGGCCCCCGAACACCGGGGAGCTGTTTTTT. Translation: CASKRGPPNTGELFF.

This rearrangement joins TRBV14 to TRBJ1-3, with 7 bases aligning to TRBD1. Per germline, CDR1 SGHDN and CDR2 FVKESK. The CDR3 is made up of 15 amino acids. The V and J ends lost 9 bases and 0 bases, in that order; junction bases with no gene match: 8. The CDR3 here is CARNRGRNSGNTIYF. The CDR3 nucleotides are TGTGCCAGGAACAGGGGTAGAAACTCTGGAAACACCATATATTTT.

This chain links TRBV6-5 with TRBJ2-3; 8 nucleotides line up with TRBD2. The germline V gene has CDR1 MNHEY and CDR2 SVGAGI. The CDR3 length is 14 residues. After removal of 6 bases from V and 9 bases from J, the junction contained 11 bases not matched to a gene. The CDR3 DNA sequence: TGTGCCAGCAGCCCCGGGACTAGGGTTGCGACGCAGTATTTT. Protein sequence: CASSPGTRVATQYF.

The rearrangement links TRBV18 to TRBJ1-3; 7 bases are shared with TRBD1. V shed 3 bases, J shed 2 bases, and the junction held 7 bases outside the gene matches. CDR3 length: 16 amino acids. CDR1 and CDR2 from the germline V gene are KGHSH and LQKENI. CDR3 amino acids: CASSPRDSLAGNTIYF. CDR3 DNA sequence: TGTGCCAGCTCACCCCGGGACAGCTTAGCTGGAAACACCATATATTTT.

This clone has a single count. CDR3 coding DNA: TGTGCCAGCAGTCCGAGACCCGGGATCCCAGCCCACGAGCAGTACTTC. Amino acids: CASSPRPGIPAHEQYF. The V call is TRBV6-4, the J call TRBJ2-7, with D perhaps TRBD2 (5 bases). With 5 bases removed from V and 5 bases from J, the gap between germline ends came to 22 bases. CDR3 length: 16 residues. Germline lookup yields CDR1 MRHNA and CDR2 SNTAGT.

The chain combines TRBV10-3 with TRBJ1-4, with D hard to call. The germline V and J ends were trimmed by 3 bases and 1 base, with 6 bases remaining between them. Germline CDR1 ENHRY, CDR2 SYGVKD. The CDR3 runs to 14 residues. Written as DNA, the CDR3 is TGTGCCATCAGTGATGGTAGAACTAATGAAAAACTGTTTTTT. It encodes CAISDGRTNEKLFF.

J is TRBJ1-4 and V is TRBV30, with D unclear. The CDR3 runs 12 residues. Germline V lookup: CDR1 GTSNPN, CDR2 SVGIG (reference sequence). Trimming stripped 2 bases from V and 10 bases from J, with 11 bases between. CDR3 bases: TGTGCCTGGAGTAGACGTGGAGCAAAACTGTTTTTT. It codes for CAWSRRGAKLFF.

The chain has TRBV5-6 and TRBJ2-7; 7 bases are a match to TRBD1. V dropped 4 bases and J dropped 6; count of bases not matched to a gene: 10. The CDR3 totals 14 residues. Germline lookup yields CDR1 SGHDT and CDR2 YYEEEE. The DNA for the CDR3 is TGTGCCAGCAGCCCCCGACAGGGCCGGGTCGAGCAGTACTTC. Protein: CASSPRQGRVEQYF.

J is TRBJ2-3 and V is TRBV5-4, with 9 bases matching TRBD1. Per the germline V gene, CDR1 is SGHNT and CDR2 is YYREEE (reference sequence). The CDR3 covers 16 residues. V shed 5 bases and J 3 bases; nucleotides not matched to a gene: 10. CDR3 sequence reads: CASSSGAGQGTDTQYF. Here the CDR3 DNA reads TGTGCCAGCAGTTCGGGAGCGGGACAGGGAACAGATACGCAGTATTTT.

The sample holds one count of this clone. The chain links TRBV30 to TRBJ1-2; D possibly corresponds to TRBD1 (6 bases). V lost 6 bases, J lost 4 bases, and 18 bases lay in between. CDR1 is GTSNPN and CDR2 is SVGIG in the germline V gene (reference sequence). The CDR3 has 14 amino acids. Here the CDR3 reads CACRSAGAGYGYTF. The CDR3 bases are TGTGCCTGCCGATCCGCAGGGGCCGGCTATGGCTACACCTTC. The variable domain in full, completed from reference TRBV30 and TRBJ1-2, reads SQTIHQWPATLVQPVGSPLSLECTVEGTSNPNLYWYRQAAGRGLQLLFYSVGIGQISSEVPQNLSASRPQDRQFILSSKKLLLSDSGFYLCACRSAGAGYGYTFGSGTRLTVV.

The rearrangement links TRBV19 to TRBJ1-1, with 10 bases matching TRBD1. This CDR3 has 15 amino acids. Germline loops: CDR1 LNHDA, CDR2 SQIVND (reference sequence). V dropped 5 bases and J dropped 5; count of bases not matched to a gene: 8. Written as DNA, the CDR3 is TGTGCCAGTAGTCCGCGGACAGGGGGTAATACTGAAGCTTTCTTT. Translation gives CASSPRTGGNTEAFF.

The chain combines TRBV6-6 with TRBJ2-1; weak D call: TRBD1 (5 bases). This CDR3 has 10 residues. Trimming took 8 bases from V and 7 from J, leaving 6 bases between them. Germline CDR1 and CDR2: MNHNY and SVGAGI (reference sequence). This CDR3 reads CASGANEQFF. CDR3 nucleotides: TGTGCCAGCGGGGCGAATGAGCAGTTCTTC.

This clone was counted a few times. In DNA, the CDR3 is TGTGCCAGCAGCTCCCAGAAGACTAATGCGAACACCGGGGAGCTGTTTTTT. As protein: CASSSQKTNANTGELFF. The gene calls are TRBV11-2 and TRBJ2-2; D is perhaps TRBD2 (5 bases). CDR1 and CDR2 (germline): SGHAT, FQNNGV. V lost 4 bases and J lost 0, with 15 bases in between. This CDR3 has 17 residues.

The CDR3 protein is CASSPRIARGRVKQFF. DNA for the CDR3: TGTGCCAGCAGTCCCCGGATCGCGCGGGGGAGGGTGAAGCAGTTCTTC. V and J are TRBV27 and TRBJ2-1, with 7 bases matching TRBD2. Germline trimming cut 5 bases from V and 11 bases from J; bases unmatched to any gene: 18. The CDR3 consists of 16 residues. Germline loops: CDR1 MNHEY, CDR2 SMNVEV (reference sequence).

The chain has TRBV2 and TRBJ2-5, with 10 bases matching TRBD1. Looked up from germline, CDR1 is SNHLY and CDR2 is FYNNEI. Trimming at V came to 0 bases and at J to 4 bases, leaving 5 bases not matched to a gene. The CDR3 loop spans 16 amino acids. CDR3 residues: CASSEAGTGERETQYF. CDR3 bases: TGTGCCAGCAGTGAAGCCGGGACAGGGGAGAGAGAGACCCAGTACTTC.

This clone was picked up a small number of times. V is TRBV7-2 and J is TRBJ2-3; D gene unclear. The CDR3 sequence is 11 residues long. Trimming pared 5 bases from V and 3 bases from J, leaving 3 bases between. In germline, CDR1 is SGHTA, CDR2 FQGNSA. The CDR3 coding sequence is TGTGCCAGCAGCCTGACAGATACGCAGTATTTT. It yields the protein CASSLTDTQYF.

The CDR3 DNA is TGCGCCAGCAGCCTCGACAGGGATCAGCCCCAGCATTTT. Its translation is CASSLDRDQPQHF. This chain joins TRBV5-1 and TRBJ1-5, with 7 bases aligning to TRBD1. J was trimmed by 5 bases and V by 4 bases; bases with no gene match: 3. CDR1 and CDR2 (germline): SGHRS, YFSETQ. This CDR3 contains 13 residues. Looking up the rest from reference TRBV5-1 and TRBJ1-5 gives the full variable domain: KAGVTQTPRYLIKTRGQQVTLSCSPISGHRSVSWYQQTPGQGLQFLFEYFSETQRNKGNFPGRFSGRQFSNSRSEMNVSTLELGDSALYLCASSLDRDQPQHFGDGTRLSIL.